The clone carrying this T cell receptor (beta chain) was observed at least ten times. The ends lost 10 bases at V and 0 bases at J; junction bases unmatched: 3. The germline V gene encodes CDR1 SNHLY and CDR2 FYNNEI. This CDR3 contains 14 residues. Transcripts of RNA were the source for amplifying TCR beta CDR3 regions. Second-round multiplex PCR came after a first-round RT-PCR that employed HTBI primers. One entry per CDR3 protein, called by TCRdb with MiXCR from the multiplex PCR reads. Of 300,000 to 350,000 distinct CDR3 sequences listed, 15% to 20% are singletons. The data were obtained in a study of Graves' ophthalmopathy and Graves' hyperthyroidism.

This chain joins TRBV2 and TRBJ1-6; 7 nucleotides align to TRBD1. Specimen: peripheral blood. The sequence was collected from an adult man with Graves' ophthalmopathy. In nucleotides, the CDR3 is TGTGCCACCAGGGACAGCTCCTATAATTCACCCCTCCACTTT. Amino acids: CATRDSSYNSPLHF.